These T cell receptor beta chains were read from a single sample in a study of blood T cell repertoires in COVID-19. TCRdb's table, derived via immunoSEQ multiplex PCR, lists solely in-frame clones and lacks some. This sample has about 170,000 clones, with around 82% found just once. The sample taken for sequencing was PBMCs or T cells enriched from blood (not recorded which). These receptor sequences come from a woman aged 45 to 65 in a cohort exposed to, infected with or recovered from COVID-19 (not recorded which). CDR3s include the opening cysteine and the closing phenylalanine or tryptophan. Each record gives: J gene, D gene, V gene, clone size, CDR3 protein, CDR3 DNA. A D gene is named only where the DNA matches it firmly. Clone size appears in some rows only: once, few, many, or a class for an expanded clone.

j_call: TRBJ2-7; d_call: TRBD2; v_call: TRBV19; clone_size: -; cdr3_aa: CASSSIAGGPYEQYF; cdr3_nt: TGTGCCAGTAGTTCCATAGCGGGGGGGCCCTACGAGCAGTACTTC
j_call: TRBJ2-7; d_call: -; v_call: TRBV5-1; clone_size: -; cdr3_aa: CASSLQGNEQYF; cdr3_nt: TGCGCCAGCAGCCTCCAGGGGAACGAGCAGTACTTC
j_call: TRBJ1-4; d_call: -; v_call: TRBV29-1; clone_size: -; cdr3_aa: CSVATGRGNEKLFF; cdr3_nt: TGCAGCGTTGCAACAGGAAGGGGGAATGAAAAACTGTTTTTT
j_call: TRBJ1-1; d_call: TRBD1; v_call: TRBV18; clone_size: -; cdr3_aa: CASSGQGNSEAFF; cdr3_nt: TGTGCCAGCTCCGGACAGGGCAATTCTGAAGCTTTCTTT
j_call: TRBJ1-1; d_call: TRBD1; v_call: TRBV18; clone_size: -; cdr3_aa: CASSLTGGLNTEAFF; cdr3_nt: TGTGCCAGCTCCCTAACAGGGGGCCTTAACACTGAAGCTTTCTTT
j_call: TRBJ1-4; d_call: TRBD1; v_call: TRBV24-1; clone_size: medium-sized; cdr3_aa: CATSDTTGAGEKLFF; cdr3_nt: TGTGCCACCAGTGATACGACAGGGGCAGGGGAAAAACTGTTTTTT
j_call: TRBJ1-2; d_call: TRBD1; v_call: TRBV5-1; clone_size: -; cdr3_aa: CASSFTGVGYTF; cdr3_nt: TGCGCCAGCAGCTTCACAGGGGTCGGCTACACCTTC
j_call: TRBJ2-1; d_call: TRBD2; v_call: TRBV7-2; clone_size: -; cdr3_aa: CASSAGLAALDEQFF; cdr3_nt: TGTGCCAGCAGCGCCGGACTAGCGGCTTTGGACGAGCAGTTCTTC
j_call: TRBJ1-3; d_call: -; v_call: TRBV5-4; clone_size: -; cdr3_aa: CASSEGGGRDTIYF; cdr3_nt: TGTGCCAGCAGCGAGGGCGGAGGGAGGGACACCATATATTTT
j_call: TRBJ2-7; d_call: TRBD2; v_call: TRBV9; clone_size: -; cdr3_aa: CASSVSGEVSSYEQYF; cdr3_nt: TGTGCCAGCAGCGTGAGCGGGGAGGTGTCCTCCTACGAGCAGTACTTC
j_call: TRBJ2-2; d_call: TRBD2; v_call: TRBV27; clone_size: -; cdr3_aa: CASSSQLAGGLGELFF; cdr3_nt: TGTGCCAGCAGTTCGCAACTAGCGGGAGGGCTGGGGGAGCTGTTTTTT
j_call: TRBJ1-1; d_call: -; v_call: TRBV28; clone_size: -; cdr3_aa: CASSGGGDTEAFF; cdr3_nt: TGTGCCAGCAGTGGGGGGGGTGACACTGAAGCTTTCTTT
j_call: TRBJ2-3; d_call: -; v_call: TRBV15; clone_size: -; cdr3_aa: CATSRAGTQYF; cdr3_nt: TGTGCCACCAGCCGCGCGGGTACGCAGTATTTT
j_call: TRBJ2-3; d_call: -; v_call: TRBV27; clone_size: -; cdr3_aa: CASTLGRSTDTQYF; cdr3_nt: TGTGCCAGCACCCTGGGGCGGAGCACAGATACGCAGTATTTT
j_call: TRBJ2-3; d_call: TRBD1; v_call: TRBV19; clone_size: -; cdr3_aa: CASRGGYRADTQYF; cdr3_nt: TGTGCCAGCCGAGGGGGCTATAGGGCAGATACGCAGTATTTT
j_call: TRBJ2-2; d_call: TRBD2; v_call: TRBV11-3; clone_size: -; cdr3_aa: CASSPAGLAWEGGELFF; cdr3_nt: TGTGCCAGCAGCCCAGCGGGCCTAGCTTGGGAGGGCGGGGAGCTGTTTTTT
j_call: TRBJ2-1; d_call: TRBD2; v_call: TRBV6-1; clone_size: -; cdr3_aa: CASSEGPSGGARGEQFF; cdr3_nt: TGTGCCAGCAGTGAGGGACCTAGCGGGGGGGCCCGGGGAGAGCAGTTCTTC
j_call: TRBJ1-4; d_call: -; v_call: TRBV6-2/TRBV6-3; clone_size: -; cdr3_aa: CASSRDGGGEKLFF; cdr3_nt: TGTGCCAGCAGCCGGGACGGCGGGGGTGAAAAACTGTTTTTT
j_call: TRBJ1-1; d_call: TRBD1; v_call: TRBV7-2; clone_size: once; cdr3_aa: CASTQGADPMNTEAFF; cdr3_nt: TGTGCCAGCACCCAGGGGGCAGACCCGATGAACACTGAAGCTTTCTTT
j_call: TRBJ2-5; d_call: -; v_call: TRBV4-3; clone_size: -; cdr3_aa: CASSHTVIGRGETQYF; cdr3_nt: TGCGCCAGCAGCCACACGGTAATTGGCAGGGGAGAGACCCAGTACTTC
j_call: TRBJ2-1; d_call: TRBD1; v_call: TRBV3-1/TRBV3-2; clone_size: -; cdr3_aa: CASSSPGQGIDEQFF; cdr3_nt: TGTGCCAGCAGCTCGCCGGGACAGGGTATCGATGAGCAGTTCTTC
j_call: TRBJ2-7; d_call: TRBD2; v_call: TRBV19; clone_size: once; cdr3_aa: CASGLAGTYEQYF; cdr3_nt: TGTGCCAGTGGACTAGCGGGCACCTACGAGCAGTACTTC
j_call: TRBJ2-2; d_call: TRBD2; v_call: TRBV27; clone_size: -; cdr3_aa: CASSKLSGRNTGELFF; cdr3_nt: TGTGCCAGCAGTAAACTAAGCGGGAGAAACACCGGGGAGCTATTTTTT
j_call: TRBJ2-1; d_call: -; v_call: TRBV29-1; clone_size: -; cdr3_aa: CSVWRGERDGAYNEQFF; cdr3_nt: TGCAGCGTCTGGAGGGGGGAGCGGGACGGGGCCTACAATGAGCAGTTCTTC
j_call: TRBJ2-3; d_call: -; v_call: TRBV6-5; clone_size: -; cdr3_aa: CASTQPGSADTQYF; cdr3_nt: TGTGCCAGCACTCAGCCGGGGAGCGCAGATACGCAGTATTTT
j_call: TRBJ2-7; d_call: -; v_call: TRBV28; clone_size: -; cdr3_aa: CASRSRRSTGLPYEQYF; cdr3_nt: TGTGCCAGCAGGTCCCGACGATCGACAGGACTTCCCTACGAGCAGTACTTC
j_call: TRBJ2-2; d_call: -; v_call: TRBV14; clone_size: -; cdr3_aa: CASSQDHRREGVTGGELFF; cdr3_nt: TGTGCCAGCAGCCAAGATCACCGCAGGGAAGGGGTTACTGGCGGGGAGCTGTTTTTT
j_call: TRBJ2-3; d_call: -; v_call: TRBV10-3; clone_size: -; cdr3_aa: CAISQSGEGTDTQYF; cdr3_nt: TGTGCCATCAGTCAGAGTGGGGAGGGCACAGATACGCAGTATTTT
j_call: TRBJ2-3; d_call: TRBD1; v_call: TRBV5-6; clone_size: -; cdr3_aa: CASSPGTGIDTQYF; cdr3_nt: TGTGCCAGCAGCCCTGGGACAGGGATAGATACGCAGTATTTT
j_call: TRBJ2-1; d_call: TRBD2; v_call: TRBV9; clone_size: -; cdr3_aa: CASSVGSGYSGATEQFF; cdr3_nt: TGTGCCAGCAGCGTAGGCTCTGGATATAGCGGGGCAACTGAGCAGTTCTTC
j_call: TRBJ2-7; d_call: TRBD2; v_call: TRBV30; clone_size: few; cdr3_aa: CAWSVRLWREPYEQYF; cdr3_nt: TGTGCCTGGAGTGTACGACTTTGGCGGGAGCCCTACGAGCAGTACTTC
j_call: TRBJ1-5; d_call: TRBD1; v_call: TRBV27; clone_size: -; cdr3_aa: CASSRRDRDQPQHF; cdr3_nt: TGTGCCAGCAGTCGCCGGGACAGGGATCAGCCCCAGCATTTT
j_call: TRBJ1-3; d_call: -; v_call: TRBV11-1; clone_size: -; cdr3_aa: CASSNTFDRSGNTIYF; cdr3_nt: TGTGCCAGCAGCAATACGTTTGACAGGTCTGGAAACACCATATATTTT
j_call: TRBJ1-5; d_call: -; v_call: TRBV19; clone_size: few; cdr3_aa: CASRGQGNSNQPQHF; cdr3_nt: TGTGCCAGTAGGGGCCAGGGGAATAGCAATCAGCCCCAGCATTTT
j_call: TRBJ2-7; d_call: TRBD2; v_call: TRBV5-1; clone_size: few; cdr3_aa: CASSRGDGPYEQYF; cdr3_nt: TGCGCCAGCAGCCGGGGGGACGGGCCCTACGAGCAGTACTTC
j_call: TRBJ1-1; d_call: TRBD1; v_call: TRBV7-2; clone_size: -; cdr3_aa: CASSLRDRNTEAFF; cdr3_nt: TGTGCCAGCAGCTTACGGGACAGGAACACTGAAGCTTTCTTT
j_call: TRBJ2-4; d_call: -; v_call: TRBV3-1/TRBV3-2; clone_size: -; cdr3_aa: CASSQGQNKAKNIQYF; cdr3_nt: TGTGCCAGCAGCCAAGGACAGAATAAAGCCAAAAACATTCAGTACTTC
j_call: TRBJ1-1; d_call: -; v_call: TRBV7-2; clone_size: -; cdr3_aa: CASSLTVSNTEAFF; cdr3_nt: TGTGCCAGCAGCTTGACAGTCTCGAACACTGAAGCTTTCTTT
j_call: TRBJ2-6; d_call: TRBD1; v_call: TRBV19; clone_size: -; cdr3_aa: CASSSGTGRMRGANVLTF; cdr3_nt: TGTGCCAGTAGTTCGGGGACAGGGCGCATGAGGGGGGCCAACGTCCTGACTTTC
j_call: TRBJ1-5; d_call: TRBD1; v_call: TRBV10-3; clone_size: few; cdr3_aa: CASEGQEGRNSNQPQHF; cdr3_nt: TGTGCCTCAGAGGGACAGGAGGGGCGGAATAGCAATCAGCCCCAGCATTTT
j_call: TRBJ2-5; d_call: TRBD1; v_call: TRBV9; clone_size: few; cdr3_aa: CASSVGTGKETQYF; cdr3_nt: TGTGCCAGCAGCGTAGGGACAGGGAAAGAGACCCAGTACTTC
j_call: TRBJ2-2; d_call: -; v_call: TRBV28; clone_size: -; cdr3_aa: CASGHRASGELFF; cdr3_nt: TGTGCCAGTGGCCACAGGGCCTCCGGGGAGCTGTTTTTT
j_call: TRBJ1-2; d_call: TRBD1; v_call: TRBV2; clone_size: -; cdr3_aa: CASSERTGDYGYTF; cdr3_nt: TGTGCCAGCAGTGAGCGGACAGGGGACTATGGCTACACCTTC
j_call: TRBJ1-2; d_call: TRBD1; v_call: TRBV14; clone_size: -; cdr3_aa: CASSQEAGQLYGYTF; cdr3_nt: TGTGCCAGCAGCCAAGAGGCGGGACAGCTATATGGCTACACCTTC
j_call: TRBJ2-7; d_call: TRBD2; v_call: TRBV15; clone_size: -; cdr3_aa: CATGPSGLAGGTYEQYF; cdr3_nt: TGTGCCACCGGACCCTCCGGACTAGCGGGCGGTACGTACGAGCAGTACTTC